The T cell receptor beta chain described here comes from a study of shared clonotypes between healthy human individuals. Method: immunoSEQ multiplex PCR; TCRdb's copy keeps in-frame clones and lacks some. This sample has roughly 500,000 clones, with 70% to 80% found just once. Germline-derived CDR1 and CDR2 are MDHEN and SYDVKM. V gave up 2 bases and J gave up 3 bases; unmatched junction bases: 3. This CDR3 contains 14 residues. Sequences were obtained from PBMCs. This clonotype was obtained from a middle-aged woman in good health. Some clones in this sample may be carry-over from other donors' samples. The chain uses TRBV28 and TRBJ1-2; 7 nucleotides match TRBD1. CDR3 residues: CASSLVGTDYGYTF. For the CDR3, the DNA is TGTGCCAGCAGTTTAGTCGGGACAGACTATGGCTACACCTTC.